These 14 T cell receptor beta chains were sequenced from one sample in a study of cytomegalovirus exposure and HLA in healthy donors. The PCR ran on 60 Vbeta and 13 Jbeta primers. Profiled with immunoSEQ multiplex PCR; TCRdb holds only in-frame clones, not every one. In the table there are 100,000 or so clones, around 80% of which are singletons. The sequencing sample was made of PBMCs. These receptors all stem from a female donor in good health and CMV-seropositive.

This clone was seen once. J is TRBJ2-2 and V is TRBV7-9; no definite D call. The CDR3 spans 14 residues. V lost 2 bases and J 1 base, leaving 5 bases between the germline ends. Germline lookup yields CDR1 SEHNR and CDR2 FQNEAQ (reference sequence). The CDR3 sequence: CASSLNRNTGELFF. The CDR3 DNA reads as TGTGCCAGCAGCTTAAACAGGAACACCGGGGAGCTGTTTTTT.

V usage is TRBV18 and J usage is TRBJ1-3, with no clear D. V was pared by 6 bases and J by 4 bases, with 10 bases between. The germline CDR1 and CDR2 sequences are KGHSH and LQKENI. The CDR3 covers 13 residues. The CDR3 is CASSPTAGNTIYF. CDR3 in DNA: TGTGCCAGCTCCCCTACAGCCGGAAACACCATATATTTT. The entire variable domain, with the rest obtained from reference TRBV18 and TRBJ1-3, is as follows: NAGVMQNPRHLVRRRGQEARLRCSPMKGHSHVYWYRQLPEEGLKFMVYLQKENIIDESGMPKERFSAEFPKEGPSILRIQQVVRGDSAAYFCASSPTAGNTIYFGEGSWLTVV.

This clone was picked up a small number of times. The chain joins TRBV11-1 to TRBJ1-2, with D possibly being TRBD1 (6 bases). Trimming left V 3 bases short and J 4 bases short, with 15 bases between. The CDR3 contains 15 residues. Germline V gives CDR1 SGHAT, CDR2 FQDESV (reference sequence). The CDR3 loop reads CASSFSGGQGYGYTF. The CDR3 region has the DNA TGTGCCAGCAGCTTTTCGGGGGGCCAGGGCTATGGCTACACCTTC. Variable domain in full (rest from reference TRBV11-1 and TRBJ1-2): EAEVAQSPRYKITEKSQAVAFWCDPISGHATLYWYRQILGQGPELLVQFQDESVVDDSQLPKDRFSAERLKGVDSTLKIQPAELGDSAMYLCASSFSGGQGYGYTFGSGTRLTVV.

This sequence joins TRBV30 and TRBJ1-2; 7 nucleotides match TRBD1. Germline CDR1 reads GTSNPN; CDR2 reads SVGIG (reference sequence). V was pared by 2 bases and J by 4 bases, with 13 bases of the junction left unmatched. The CDR3 is 16 amino acids. DNA for the CDR3: TGTGCCTGGAGTAATATACTGACAGGGCGTGGCTATGGCTACACCTTC. It translates to CAWSNILTGRGYGYTF. The full variable domain, completed using reference TRBV30 and TRBJ1-2, is SQTIHQWPATLVQPVGSPLSLECTVEGTSNPNLYWYRQAAGRGLQLLFYSVGIGQISSEVPQNLSASRPQDRQFILSSKKLLLSDSGFYLCAWSNILTGRGYGYTFGSGTRLTVV.

This clone was detected only a few times. V is TRBV28 and J is TRBJ1-3; unclear D gene. The CDR3 sequence is 14 residues long. With 1 base removed from V and 4 bases from J, the gap between germline ends came to 8 bases. Germline loops: CDR1 MDHEN, CDR2 SYDVKM. In DNA, the CDR3 is TGTGCCAGCAGTTTATCGACCAGGGGAAACACCATATATTTT. Its translation is CASSLSTRGNTIYF.

Worth noting for this clone: In the same sample, other DNA sequences code for this CDR3. The rearrangement uses TRBV5-4 and TRBJ2-2, with D possibly matching TRBD2 (7 bases). Trimming cost V 2 bases and J 4 bases, with 15 bases left between them. The CDR3 totals 16 residues. Germline loops: CDR1 SGHNT, CDR2 YYREEE (reference sequence). In DNA form, the CDR3 reads TGTGCCAGCAGCTTTGAGGGGGGGGCGCGCACCGGGGAGCTGTTTTTT. It is translated as CASSFEGGARTGELFF.

This clone was picked up one time. The rearrangement joins TRBV6-5 to TRBJ1-2; 10 bases fit TRBD1. Per the germline V gene, CDR1 is MNHEY and CDR2 is SVGAGI. The CDR3 has 15 residues. Trimming removed 6 bases from V and 3 bases from J; junction bases left unmatched: 7. The CDR3 region is CASRADRGQYYGYTF. CDR3 DNA sequence: TGTGCCAGCAGAGCAGACAGGGGGCAATACTATGGCTACACCTTC.

This clone was observed once. The rearrangement links TRBV29-1 to TRBJ1-2; TRBD1 aligns across 7 bases. Germline-derived CDR1 and CDR2 are SQVTM and ANQGSEA. The V and J ends lost 2 bases and 4 bases, in that order; junction bases with no gene match: 4. This CDR3 contains 13 residues. The CDR3 DNA reads as TGCAGCGTTGAACTGACAGGGACCTATGGCTACACCTTC. Protein sequence: CSVELTGTYGYTF.

This chain connects TRBV19 to TRBJ2-7, with no clear D. Germline V gene data show CDR1 as LNHDA and CDR2 as SQIVND (reference sequence). The CDR3 loop spans 12 amino acids. The germline V and J ends were trimmed by 6 bases and 3 bases, with 9 bases remaining between them. This CDR3 reads CASSSRSYEQYF. In DNA form, the CDR3 reads TGTGCCAGTAGCTCTAGAAGCTACGAGCAGTACTTC. Together with reference TRBV19 and TRBJ2-7, the CDR3 gives the full variable domain: DGGITQSPKYLFRKEGQNVTLSCEQNLNHDAMYWYRQDPGQGLRLIYYSQIVNDFQKGDIAEGYSVSREKKESFPLTVTSAQKNPTAFYLCASSSRSYEQYFGPGTRLTVT.

The CDR3 region has the DNA TGTGCCAGCAGCTTAGCGGTCGGCACTGAAGCTTTCTTT. It specifies CASSLAVGTEAFF. This chain connects TRBV7-9 to TRBJ1-1; D is unresolved. Germline V lookup: CDR1 SEHNR, CDR2 FQNEAQ (reference sequence). CDR3 size: 13 residues. The V end lost 0 bases, the J end lost 4 bases, and 6 bases lay between the germline ends.

J is TRBJ2-7 and V is TRBV21-1; TRBD2 is the table's D call and was not checked against the DNA. TRBV21-1 is given as a pseudogene. CDR3 length equals 15 residues. The CDR3 reads CASSIGSSSSYEQYF. The CDR3 DNA is TGTGCCAGCAGCATCGGGAGTTCCTCCTCCTACGAGCAGTACTTC.

DNA for the CDR3: TGTGCCAGCAGCTCCCCGGACAGGGGGCTAATGAACACTGAAGCTTTCTTT. Residues: CASSSPDRGLMNTEAFF. The chain uses TRBV7-9 and TRBJ1-1, with 11 bases identical to TRBD1. Germline trimming cut 4 bases from V and 0 bases from J; bases unmatched to any gene: 7. Germline V CDR1 and CDR2: SEHNR, FQNEAQ (reference sequence). This CDR3 comprises 17 residues. Drawing the rest from reference TRBV7-9 and TRBJ1-1, the complete variable domain is DTGVSQNPRHKITKRGQNVTFRCDPISEHNRLYWYRQTLGQGPEFLTYFQNEAQLEKSRLLSDRFSAERPKGSFSTLEIQRTEQGDSAMYLCASSSPDRGLMNTEAFFGQGTRLTVV.

The gene calls are TRBV5-5 and TRBJ1-3, with a possible D match to TRBD1 (6 bases). The CDR3 sequence is 15 residues long. V lost 0 bases to trimming and J lost 4 bases, with 11 bases between them. In germline, CDR1 is SGHKS, CDR2 YYEKEE (reference sequence). The CDR3 DNA reads as TGTGCCAGCAGCTTGGTATCCAGGGGAGGAAACACCATATATTTT. Amino acid sequence: CASSLVSRGGNTIYF.

The chain has TRBV19 and TRBJ2-4, with D tentatively TRBD2 (5 bases). CDR1 and CDR2 (germline): LNHDA, SQIVND (reference sequence). V shed 1 base and J shed 0 bases, with 13 bases lying between them. CDR3 length equals 17 residues. The CDR3 coding sequence is TGTGCCAGTAGTATAGGACCGGGGAGACTAGCCAAAAACATTCAGTACTTC. Translation gives CASSIGPGRLAKNIQYF. The full variable domain, in which reference TRBV19 and TRBJ2-4 provide the parts outside the CDR3, is DGGITQSPKYLFRKEGQNVTLSCEQNLNHDAMYWYRQDPGQGLRLIYYSQIVNDFQKGDIAEGYSVSREKKESFPLTVTSAQKNPTAFYLCASSIGPGRLAKNIQYFGAGTRLSVL.